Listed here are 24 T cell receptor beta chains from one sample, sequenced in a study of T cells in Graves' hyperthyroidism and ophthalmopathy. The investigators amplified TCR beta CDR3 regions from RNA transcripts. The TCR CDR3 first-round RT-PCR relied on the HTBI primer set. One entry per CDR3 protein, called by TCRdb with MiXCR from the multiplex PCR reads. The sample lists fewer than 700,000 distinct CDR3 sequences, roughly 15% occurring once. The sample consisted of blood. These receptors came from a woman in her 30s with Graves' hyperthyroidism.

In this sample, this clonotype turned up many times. CDR3 nucleotides: TGCAGCGCTGGACTAGCGACAGATACGCAGTATTTT. It yields the protein CSAGLATDTQYF. This chain joins TRBV29-1 and TRBJ2-3; TRBD2 aligns across 9 bases. Germline CDR1 reads SQVTM; CDR2 reads ANQGSEA. Trimming took 7 bases from V and 3 from J; bases not matched to a gene: 2. This CDR3 has 12 amino acids.

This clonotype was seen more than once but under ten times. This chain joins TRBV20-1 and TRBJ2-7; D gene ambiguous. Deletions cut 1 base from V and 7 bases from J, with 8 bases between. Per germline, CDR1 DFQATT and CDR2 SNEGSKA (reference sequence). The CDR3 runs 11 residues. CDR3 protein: CSARVLGEQYF. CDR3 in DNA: TGCAGTGCTAGAGTCTTGGGTGAGCAGTACTTC.

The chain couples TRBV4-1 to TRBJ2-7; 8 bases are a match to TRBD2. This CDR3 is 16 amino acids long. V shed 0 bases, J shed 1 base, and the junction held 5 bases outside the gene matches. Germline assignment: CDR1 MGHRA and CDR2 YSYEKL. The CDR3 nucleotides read TGCGCCAGCAGCCAAGATCTCGGGGGGGTATCCTACGAGCAGTACTTC. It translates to CASSQDLGGVSYEQYF.

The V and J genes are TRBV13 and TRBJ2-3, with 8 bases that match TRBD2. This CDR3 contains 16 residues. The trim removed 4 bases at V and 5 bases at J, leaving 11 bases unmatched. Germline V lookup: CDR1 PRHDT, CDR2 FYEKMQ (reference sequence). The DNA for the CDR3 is TGTGCCAGCAGCTCCCAGACTAGCGTCGGACGAGATACGCAGTATTTT. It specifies CASSSQTSVGRDTQYF. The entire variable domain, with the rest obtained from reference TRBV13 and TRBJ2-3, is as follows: AAGVIQSPRHLIKEKRETATLKCYPIPRHDTVYWYQQGPGQDPQFLISFYEKMQSDKGSIPDRFSAQQFSDYHSELNMSSLELGDSALYFCASSSQTSVGRDTQYFGPGTRLTVL.

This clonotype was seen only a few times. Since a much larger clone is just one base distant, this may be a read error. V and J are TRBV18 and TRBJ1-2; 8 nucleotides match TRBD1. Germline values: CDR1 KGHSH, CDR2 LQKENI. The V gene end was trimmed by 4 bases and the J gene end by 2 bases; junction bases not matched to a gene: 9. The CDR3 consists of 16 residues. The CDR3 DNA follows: TGTGCCAGCTCACGGACAGGGACCAAGGCGAACTATGGCTACACCTTC. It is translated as CASSRTGTKANYGYTF.

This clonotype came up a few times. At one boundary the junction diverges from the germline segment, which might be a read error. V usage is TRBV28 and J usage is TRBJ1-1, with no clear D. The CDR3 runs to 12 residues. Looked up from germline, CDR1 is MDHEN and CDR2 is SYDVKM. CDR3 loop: CASSLGFTGAFF. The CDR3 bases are TGTGCCAGCAGTTTAGGCTTCACTGGAGCTTTCTTT.

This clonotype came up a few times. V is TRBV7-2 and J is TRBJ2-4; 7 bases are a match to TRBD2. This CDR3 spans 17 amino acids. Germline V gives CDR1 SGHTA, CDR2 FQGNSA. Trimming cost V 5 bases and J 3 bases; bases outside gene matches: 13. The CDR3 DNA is TGTGCCAGCAGCCCCGGGGGATGGGCGGGAGTCAAAAACATTCAGTACTTC. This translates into CASSPGGWAGVKNIQYF.

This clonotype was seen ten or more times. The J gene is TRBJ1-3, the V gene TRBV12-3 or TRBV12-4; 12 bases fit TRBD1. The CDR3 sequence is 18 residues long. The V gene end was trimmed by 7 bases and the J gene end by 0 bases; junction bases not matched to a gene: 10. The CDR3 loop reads CASNLPPGQGASGNTIYF. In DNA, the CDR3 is TGTGCCAGCAATCTCCCACCGGGACAGGGGGCCTCTGGAAACACCATATATTTT.

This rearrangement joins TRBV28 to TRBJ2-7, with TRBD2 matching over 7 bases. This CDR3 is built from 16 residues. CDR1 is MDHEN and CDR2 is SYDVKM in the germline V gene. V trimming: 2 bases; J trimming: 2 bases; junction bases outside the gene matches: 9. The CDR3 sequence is CASSLGLADLTYEQYF. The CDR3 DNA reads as TGTGCCAGCAGTTTAGGTCTAGCGGACCTTACCTACGAGCAGTACTTC.

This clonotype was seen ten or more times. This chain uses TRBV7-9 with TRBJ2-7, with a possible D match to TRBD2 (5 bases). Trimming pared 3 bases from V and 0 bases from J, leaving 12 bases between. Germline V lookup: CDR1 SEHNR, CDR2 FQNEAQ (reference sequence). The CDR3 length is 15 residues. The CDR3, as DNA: TGTGCCAGCAGCTTGGGAGAGGTGAGCTCCTACGAGCAGTACTTC. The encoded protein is CASSLGEVSSYEQYF.

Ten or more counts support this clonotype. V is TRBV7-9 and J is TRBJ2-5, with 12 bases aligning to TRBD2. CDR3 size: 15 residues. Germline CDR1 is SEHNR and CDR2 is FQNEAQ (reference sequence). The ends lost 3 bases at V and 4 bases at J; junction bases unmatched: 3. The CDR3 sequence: CASSFQLAGGETQYF. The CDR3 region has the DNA TGTGCCAGCAGCTTTCAACTAGCGGGAGGAGAGACCCAGTACTTC.

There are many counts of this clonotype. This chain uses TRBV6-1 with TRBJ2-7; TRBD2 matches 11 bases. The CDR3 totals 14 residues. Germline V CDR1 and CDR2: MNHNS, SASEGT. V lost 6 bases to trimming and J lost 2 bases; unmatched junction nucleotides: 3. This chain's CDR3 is CASRSGLAAYEQYF. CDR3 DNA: TGTGCCAGCAGATCGGGACTAGCGGCCTACGAGCAGTACTTC.

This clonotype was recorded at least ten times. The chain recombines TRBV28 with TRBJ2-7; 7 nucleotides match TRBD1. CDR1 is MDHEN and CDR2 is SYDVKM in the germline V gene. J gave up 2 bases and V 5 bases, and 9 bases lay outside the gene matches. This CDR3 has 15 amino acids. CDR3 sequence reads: CASSVGATGTYEQYF. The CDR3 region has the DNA TGTGCCAGCAGTGTGGGGGCGACAGGGACCTACGAGCAGTACTTC.

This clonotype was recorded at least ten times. In nucleotides, the CDR3 is TGTGCCAGCAGTGAAGTAGCACGCGAACCGGTCAAGCAGTTCTTC. Translating it yields CASSEVAREPVKQFF. The V and J genes are TRBV6-1 and TRBJ2-1; D is unresolved. V was shortened by 1 base and J by 11 bases, with 18 bases between the two germline ends. CDR1 and CDR2 from the germline V gene are MNHNS and SASEGT. This CDR3 is 15 amino acids long.

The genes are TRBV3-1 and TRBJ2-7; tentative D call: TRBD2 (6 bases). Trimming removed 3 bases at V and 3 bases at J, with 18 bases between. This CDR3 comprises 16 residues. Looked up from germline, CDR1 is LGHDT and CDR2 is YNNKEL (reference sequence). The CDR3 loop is CASSQVDLTSSYEQYF. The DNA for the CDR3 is TGTGCCAGCAGCCAGGTGGACTTGACTAGTAGCTACGAGCAGTACTTC.

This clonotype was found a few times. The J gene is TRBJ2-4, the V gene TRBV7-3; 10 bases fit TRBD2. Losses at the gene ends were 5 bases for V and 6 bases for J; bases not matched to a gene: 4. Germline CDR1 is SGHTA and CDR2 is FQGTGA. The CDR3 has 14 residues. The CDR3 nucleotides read TGTGCCAGCAGCCCGGGGACTAGCGTAAACATTCAGTACTTC. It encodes CASSPGTSVNIQYF.

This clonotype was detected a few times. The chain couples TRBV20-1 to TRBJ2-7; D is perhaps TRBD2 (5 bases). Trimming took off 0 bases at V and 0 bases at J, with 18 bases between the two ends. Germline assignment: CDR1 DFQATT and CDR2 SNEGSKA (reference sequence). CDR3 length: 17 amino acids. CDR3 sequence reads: CSARDFQSGSSSYEQYF. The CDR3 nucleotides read TGCAGTGCTAGAGATTTTCAGAGCGGCTCTAGCTCCTACGAGCAGTACTTC.

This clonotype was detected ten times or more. The CDR3 region has the DNA TGCAGTGCTCGACTAGCGGGAGGTTTCTCAGGGACAGATACGCAGTATTTT. Translated: CSARLAGGFSGTDTQYF. The gene calls are TRBV20-1 and TRBJ2-3, with 13 bases fitting TRBD2. Germline values: CDR1 DFQATT, CDR2 SNEGSKA (reference sequence). The V segment lost 5 bases and the J segment 3 bases; nucleotides outside the gene matches: 11. This CDR3 contains 17 residues.

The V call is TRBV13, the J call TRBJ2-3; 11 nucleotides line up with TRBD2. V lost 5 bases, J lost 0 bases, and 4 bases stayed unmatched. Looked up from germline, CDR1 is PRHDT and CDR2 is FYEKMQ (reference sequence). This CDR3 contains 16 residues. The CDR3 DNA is TGTGCCAGCAGCCACCGACTAGCGGGAAGCACAGATACGCAGTATTTT. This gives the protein CASSHRLAGSTDTQYF.

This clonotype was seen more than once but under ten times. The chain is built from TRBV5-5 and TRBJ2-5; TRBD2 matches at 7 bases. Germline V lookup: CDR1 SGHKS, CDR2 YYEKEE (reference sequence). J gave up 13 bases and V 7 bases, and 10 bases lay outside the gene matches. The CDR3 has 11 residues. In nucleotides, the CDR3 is TGTGCCAGCCTCGACGGGGGGTTAGGGTACTTC. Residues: CASLDGGLGYF.

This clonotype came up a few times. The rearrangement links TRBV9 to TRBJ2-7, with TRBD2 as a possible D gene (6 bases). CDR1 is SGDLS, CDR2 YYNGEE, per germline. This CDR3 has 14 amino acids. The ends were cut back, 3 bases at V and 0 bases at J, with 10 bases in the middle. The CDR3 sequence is CASSASASSYEQYF. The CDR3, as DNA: TGTGCCAGCAGCGCTAGCGCGAGCTCCTACGAGCAGTACTTC.

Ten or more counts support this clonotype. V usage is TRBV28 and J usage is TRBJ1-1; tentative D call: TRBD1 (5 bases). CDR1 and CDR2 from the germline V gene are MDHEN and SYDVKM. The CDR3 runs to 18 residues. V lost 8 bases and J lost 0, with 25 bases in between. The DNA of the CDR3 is TGTGCCAGCCCCCTCCTCCCAGGCCAAGGGGCTATGAACACTGAAGCTTTCTTT. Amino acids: CASPLLPGQGAMNTEAFF.

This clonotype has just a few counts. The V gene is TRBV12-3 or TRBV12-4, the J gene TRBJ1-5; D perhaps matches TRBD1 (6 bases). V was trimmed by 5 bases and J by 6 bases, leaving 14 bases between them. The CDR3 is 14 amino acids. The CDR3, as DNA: TGTGCCAGCAGTCCCAACAGGGCACCTCAGCCCCAGCATTTT. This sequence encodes CASSPNRAPQPQHF.

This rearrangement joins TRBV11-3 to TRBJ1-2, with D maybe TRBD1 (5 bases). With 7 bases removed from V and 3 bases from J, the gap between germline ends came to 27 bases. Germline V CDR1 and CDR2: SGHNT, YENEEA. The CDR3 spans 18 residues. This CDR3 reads CASTNPAGTRPHYYGYTF. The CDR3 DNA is TGTGCCAGCACCAACCCGGCCGGGACCCGACCACACTACTATGGCTACACCTTC.